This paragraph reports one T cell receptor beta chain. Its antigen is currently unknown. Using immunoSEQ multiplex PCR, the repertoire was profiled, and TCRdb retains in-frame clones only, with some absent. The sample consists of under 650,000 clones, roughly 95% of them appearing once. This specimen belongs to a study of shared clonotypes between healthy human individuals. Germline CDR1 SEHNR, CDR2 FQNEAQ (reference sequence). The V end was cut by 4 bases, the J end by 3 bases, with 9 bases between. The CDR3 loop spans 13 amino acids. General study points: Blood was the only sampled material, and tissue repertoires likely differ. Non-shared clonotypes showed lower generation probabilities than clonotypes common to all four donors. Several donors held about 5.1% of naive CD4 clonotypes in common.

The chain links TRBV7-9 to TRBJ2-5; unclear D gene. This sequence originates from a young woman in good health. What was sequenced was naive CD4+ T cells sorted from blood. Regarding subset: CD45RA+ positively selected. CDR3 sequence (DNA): TGTGCCAGCAGCTACTCTAGTAAAGAGACCCAGTACTTC. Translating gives CASSYSSKETQYF.